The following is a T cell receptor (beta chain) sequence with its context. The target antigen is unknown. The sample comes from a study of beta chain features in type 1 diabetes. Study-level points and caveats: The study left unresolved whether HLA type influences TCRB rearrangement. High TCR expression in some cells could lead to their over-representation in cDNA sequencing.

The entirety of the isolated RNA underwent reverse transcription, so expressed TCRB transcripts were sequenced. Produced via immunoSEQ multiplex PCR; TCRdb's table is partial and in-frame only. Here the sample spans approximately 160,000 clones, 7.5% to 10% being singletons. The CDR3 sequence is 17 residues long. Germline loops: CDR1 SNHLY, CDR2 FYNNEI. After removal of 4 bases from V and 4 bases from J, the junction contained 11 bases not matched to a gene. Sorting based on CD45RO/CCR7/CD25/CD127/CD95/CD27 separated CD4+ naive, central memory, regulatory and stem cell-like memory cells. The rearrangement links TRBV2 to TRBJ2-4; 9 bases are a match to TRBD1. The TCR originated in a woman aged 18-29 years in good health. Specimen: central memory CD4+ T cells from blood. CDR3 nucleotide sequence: TGTGCCAGCAGTGCCGTATTTGGGACAGGGAATAAAAACATTCAGTACTTC. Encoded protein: CASSAVFGTGNKNIQYF.